This is a list of T cell receptor beta chains from one sample in a study of blood T cell repertoires in COVID-19. Profiling relied on immunoSEQ multiplex PCR, and the TCRdb table lists in-frame clones only, not all of them. The table records about 250,000 clones, more than 85% of them present only once. Sequenced input: PBMCs or T cells enriched from blood (not recorded which). These TCRs come from a woman aged 50 to 65 who had recovered from COVID-19. CDR3s include the opening cysteine and the closing phenylalanine or tryptophan.

TRBJ1-5	TRBV4-1	CASSQHRADGNQPQHF
TRBJ1-1	TRBV30	CAWSEGATTEAFF
TRBJ2-7	TRBV28	CASSYRTSGSVSLGEQYF
TRBJ1-1	TRBV6-2/TRBV6-3	CASSSDRGPYEAFF
TRBJ1-2	TRBV3-1/TRBV3-2	CASSPAGGNGYTF
TRBJ2-2	TRBV11-2	CASSLVRYTGELFF
TRBJ2-7	TRBV5-8	CASSFGDSEQYF
TRBJ2-7	TRBV19	CASSTGQGGYEQYF
TRBJ1-5	TRBV2	CASSVDRGGFSNQPQHF
TRBJ2-1	TRBV7-6	CASSLVGGSGYNEQFF
TRBJ2-5	TRBV3-1/TRBV3-2	CASSQEGLAGGGHGRETQYF
TRBJ2-3	TRBV6-2/TRBV6-3	CASSYRMAVSTDTQYF
TRBJ1-1	TRBV29-1	CSVLGEGTEAFF
TRBJ2-2	TRBV7-8	CASSYRGQNTGELFF
TRBJ2-3	TRBV11-2	CASSLGLASLSTDTQYF
TRBJ2-3	TRBV11-2	CASSLGVQDTQYF
TRBJ2-1	TRBV4-2	CASSQVANEQFF
TRBJ2-2	TRBV7-6	CASSLLAGGPGELFF
TRBJ1-2	TRBV11-2	CASSLVAGEGYTF
TRBJ2-1	TRBV24-1	CATSDAGTGGINEQFF
TRBJ2-7	TRBV28	CASSLAGLGAYEQYF
TRBJ2-3	TRBV7-9	CASKRGRWAGVTDTQYF
TRBJ2-1	TRBV7-2	CASSLQKPPGLDSEQFF
TRBJ1-2	TRBV27	CASRRSGYGYTF
TRBJ1-1	TRBV3-1/TRBV3-2	CASSPGGSGVTEAFF
TRBJ2-2	TRBV7-9	CASSFFLLAGPGELFF
TRBJ1-2	TRBV2	CASSAQSYGYTF
TRBJ2-2	TRBV7-9	CASSGLTGELFF
TRBJ1-2	TRBV21-1	CASSRRGRPPNYGYTF
TRBJ1-6	TRBV9	CASSEGAYNSPLHF
TRBJ2-4	TRBV7-8	CASSSLGREGSNIQYF
TRBJ2-7	TRBV5-1	CASSLFGGRGVEQYF
TRBJ2-3	TRBV20-1	CSATYTDTQYF
TRBJ2-7	TRBV28	CASSLGPWTAYEQYF
TRBJ2-2	TRBV7-2	CASSLQGTGELFF
TRBJ2-1	TRBV6-5	CASSRNNEQFF
TRBJ2-4	TRBV15	CATSRGQQAKNIQYF
TRBJ1-5	TRBV6-5	CASGRPGGQPQHF
TRBJ2-7	TRBV21-1	CASSKANSGRGEKLPSYEQYF
TRBJ2-7	TRBV11-1	CASSFGTSGTYEQYF
TRBJ2-3	TRBV18	CASSPPPSSGIYTQYF
TRBJ2-1	TRBV5-6	CASSLDRHSSYNEQFF
TRBJ1-1	TRBV18	CASSPRGGALGTEAFF
TRBJ2-1	TRBV7-9	CASSSPGVGTSGRNEQFF
TRBJ1-4	TRBV6-2/TRBV6-3	CASSYYQGARYEKLFF
TRBJ2-7	TRBV28	CASRDAGLASHEQYF
TRBJ1-2	TRBV28	CASSLKPGDGYTF
TRBJ1-1	TRBV5-6	CASSIGQGVTEAFF
TRBJ1-4	TRBV7-6	CASSSTGEDEKLFF
TRBJ1-2	TRBV5-1	CASSNSGTGNNYGYTF
TRBJ2-1	TRBV5-1	CASSSSGEQFF